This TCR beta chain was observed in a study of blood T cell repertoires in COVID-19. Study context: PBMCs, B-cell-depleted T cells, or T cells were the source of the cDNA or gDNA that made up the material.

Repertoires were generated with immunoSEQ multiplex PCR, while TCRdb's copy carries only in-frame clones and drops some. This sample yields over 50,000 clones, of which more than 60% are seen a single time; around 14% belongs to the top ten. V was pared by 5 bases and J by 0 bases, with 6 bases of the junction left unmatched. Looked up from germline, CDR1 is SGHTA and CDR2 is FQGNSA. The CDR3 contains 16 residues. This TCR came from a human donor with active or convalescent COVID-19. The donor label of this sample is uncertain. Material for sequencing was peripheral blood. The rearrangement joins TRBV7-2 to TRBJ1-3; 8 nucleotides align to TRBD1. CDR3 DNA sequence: TGTGCCAGCAGCGAAACCAGGGGGCCCTCTGGAAACACCATATATTTT. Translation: CASSETRGPSGNTIYF.